This T cell receptor beta chain was sequenced for a study of blood T cell repertoires in COVID-19. As for the study in general: Sites in the United States, Italy and Spain provided acute and convalescent COVID-19 samples. Sources were T cells, B-cell-depleted T cells, or PBMCs; the material itself was cDNA or gDNA.

Deletions cut 6 bases from V and 7 bases from J, with 15 bases between. This CDR3 spans 14 amino acids. Looked up from germline, CDR1 is SEHNR and CDR2 is FQNEAQ (reference sequence). Authors' data handling: From reference gene primer amplification, estimates of nucleated cell counts were derived. Clones were read by immunoSEQ multiplex PCR, and TCRdb kept only the in-frame ones, dropping some. Clone size and the V and J calls come from that table; the DNA yielded D and trimming. This repertoire shows approximately 260,000 clones, roughly 88% found once; its top ten account for roughly 2%. This clone was counted at least ten times.

The genes are TRBV7-9 and TRBJ1-4; D is unresolved. Sequenced: peripheral blood. The receptor's source is a woman aged 40 to 49 who had recovered from COVID-19. The CDR3 region has the DNA TGTGCCAGCAGTTTTAGTGGAGGCACTGAAAAACTGTTTTTT. Translation: CASSFSGGTEKLFF.